The rows below give T cell receptor beta chains drawn from one sample of a study of blood T cell repertoires in COVID-19. Using immunoSEQ multiplex PCR, the repertoire was profiled, and TCRdb retains in-frame clones only, with some absent. The data contain roughly 230,000 clones, roughly 91% of them seen just once; the ten biggest clones take up roughly 0.8%. Sequencing used peripheral blood. These receptors came from a man aged 30 to 39 with COVID-19, enrolled during active disease. Both conserved end residues are part of each CDR3. A D gene is named only where the DNA matches it firmly. A row's size may be missing; if present it is once, few, many or a size class.

TGTGCCAGCAGCCCCCTAACAGGGAGACCCGACCAAGAGACCCAGTACTTC	CASSPLTGRPDQETQYF	TRBJ2-5	NA	NA	TRBV11-2
TGTGCCAGCAGCGAAGCCGGACTAGCGGGGGCCCTCTCCTACGAGCAGTACTTC	CASSEAGLAGALSYEQYF	TRBJ2-7	TRBD2	NA	TRBV5-4
TGTGCCAGTAGTAAGACTAGCGGGGACTACAATGAGCAGTTCTTC	CASSKTSGDYNEQFF	TRBJ2-1	TRBD2	NA	TRBV19
TGTGCCAGCAGCCAAATCATAAGGGGACTTCACAATACGCAGTATTTT	CASSQIIRGLHNTQYF	TRBJ2-3	NA	once	TRBV3-1/TRBV3-2
TGTGCCAGTAGTATACGCGGGACTACTAGCACAGATACGCAGTATTTT	CASSIRGTTSTDTQYF	TRBJ2-3	TRBD2	NA	TRBV19
TGCGCCAGCACCCCCCAAATTTCTAGCGCTGACTTCTCCTACGAGCAGTACTTC	CASTPQISSADFSYEQYF	TRBJ2-7	NA	NA	TRBV4-1
TGTGCCAGCAGCCCGTGGACAGGGGAGAACACTGAAGCTTTCTTT	CASSPWTGENTEAFF	TRBJ1-1	TRBD1	once	TRBV11-2
TGCGCCAGCAGCCAAGATCCTAGCGGACAGACGACCCAGTACTTC	CASSQDPSGQTTQYF	TRBJ2-5	NA	NA	TRBV4-1
TGTGCCAGCATCGAAGGGGCCGAGGGGGACACCATATATTTT	CASIEGAEGDTIYF	TRBJ1-3	NA	once	TRBV2
TGTGCCAGCAGCGCGGGGACAGGGACTAATGAAAAACTGTTTTTT	CASSAGTGTNEKLFF	TRBJ1-4	TRBD1	NA	TRBV7-9
TGTGCCAGCAGGGAGCAGAACACTGAAGCTTTCTTT	CASREQNTEAFF	TRBJ1-1	NA	NA	TRBV3-1/TRBV3-2
TGTGCCAGCAGCCAAGGGGAGGGCGTACGGGTGGCCAATCAGCCCCAGCATTTT	CASSQGEGVRVANQPQHF	TRBJ1-5	NA	NA	TRBV4-2
TGCGCCAGCAGTGATTTCGTGGGGGCCCCCGAGTCGGAGACCCAGTACTTC	CASSDFVGAPESETQYF	TRBJ2-5	NA	NA	TRBV10-2
TGTGCCAGCAGCCAAGCCCGGGGACTAGCGGGGCTAGATGAGCAGTTCTTC	CASSQARGLAGLDEQFF	TRBJ2-1	TRBD2	NA	TRBV3-1/TRBV3-2
TGTGCCAGCAGGGACACGCAGTCCTACGAGCAGTACTTC	CASRDTQSYEQYF	TRBJ2-7	NA	NA	TRBV3-1/TRBV3-2
TGTGCCAGCAGCTTAGCGTCAGGGGATTTGGGAGATACGCAGTATTTT	CASSLASGDLGDTQYF	TRBJ2-3	NA	NA	TRBV7-9
TGTGCCAGCAGACATGACAGGGGACACTACAATGAGCAGTTCTTC	CASRHDRGHYNEQFF	TRBJ2-1	NA	NA	TRBV21-1
TGTGCCAGCAGCTTAAATCCCGCGAACACCGGGGAGCTGTTTTTT	CASSLNPANTGELFF	TRBJ2-2	NA	NA	TRBV7-2
TGTGCCAGCTCACCCCAAGCGGGGGGCCTAAACACCGGGGAGCTGTTTTTT	CASSPQAGGLNTGELFF	TRBJ2-2	TRBD2	NA	TRBV18
TGCGCCAGCAGCCAAGATCGGACAGGGAGGACAGATACGCAGTATTTT	CASSQDRTGRTDTQYF	TRBJ2-3	TRBD1	NA	TRBV4-1
TGTGCCAGCAGTTTATCTAGGACAGATACGCAGTATTTT	CASSLSRTDTQYF	TRBJ2-3	NA	NA	TRBV12-3/TRBV12-4
TGCGCCAGCAGCATCGGACAGGGTTTTTTGGACGAGCAGTACTTC	CASSIGQGFLDEQYF	TRBJ2-7	TRBD1	NA	TRBV5-1
TGCAGTGCTAGCGTTTTAGATACGCAGTATTTT	CSASVLDTQYF	TRBJ2-3	NA	NA	TRBV20-1